This TCR beta chain was observed in a study of cytomegalovirus exposure and HLA in healthy donors. General observations from the study: A later analysis showed TCR association rates differing by HLA locus, peaking at DRB1 and lowest at HLA-C. With further analysis later on, most CMV-associated TCR beta chains appeared HLA-restricted.

PCR used 60 Vbeta primers and 13 Jbeta primers. The repertoire was sequenced with immunoSEQ multiplex PCR; TCRdb's copy has only in-frame clones and lacks some. This repertoire shows 200,000 to 250,000 clones, about 79% found once; its top ten account for around 2%. V gave up 5 bases and J gave up 8 bases; unmatched junction bases: 5. CDR3 length: 13 amino acids. Germline CDR1 GTSNPN, CDR2 SVGIG (reference sequence). Points on this clone: Antigen specificity is unknown.

This cohort consisted of healthy bone marrow donors. The sequencing sample was made of PBMCs. The receptor's source is a man between 18 and 29 years old in good health and CMV-seronegative. This rearrangement joins TRBV30 to TRBJ1-4; 10 bases align to TRBD1. Here the CDR3 DNA reads TGTGCCTGGGACGGGGACAGGGGCGAAAAACTGTTTTTT. The encoded protein is CAWDGDRGEKLFF.